This paragraph reports one T cell receptor (beta chain). These data belong to a study of PD-L1 blockade in urothelial cancer. Study details: Atezolizumab 1,200 mg was given intravenously every 3 weeks, starting 2014.

Time point indicated: pretreatment peripheral blood. Sample numbers ranged from 1 to 8 per patient, encompassing pretreatment and on-treatment collections. Here immunoSEQ multiplex PCR was the method, and the copy in TCRdb shows in-frame clones only, minus some. The table lists about 87,000 clones, about 83% of them singletons, with 2% to 2.5% in the top ten. The TCR originated in a man aged 55 to 70 with urothelial cancer. Sample: PBMCs, taken around atezolizumab (anti-PD-L1) treatment.

The CDR3 sequence is CASSLSGGLGGEQFF. CDR3 coding DNA: TGTGCCAGCAGCCTAAGCGGGGGCCTAGGAGGGGAGCAGTTCTTC. The V gene is TRBV7-2, the J gene TRBJ2-1; 8 bases are shared with TRBD2. The CDR3 has 15 residues. J lost 10 bases, V lost 5 bases, and 13 bases had no gene match. The germline V gene has CDR1 SGHTA and CDR2 FQGNSA.